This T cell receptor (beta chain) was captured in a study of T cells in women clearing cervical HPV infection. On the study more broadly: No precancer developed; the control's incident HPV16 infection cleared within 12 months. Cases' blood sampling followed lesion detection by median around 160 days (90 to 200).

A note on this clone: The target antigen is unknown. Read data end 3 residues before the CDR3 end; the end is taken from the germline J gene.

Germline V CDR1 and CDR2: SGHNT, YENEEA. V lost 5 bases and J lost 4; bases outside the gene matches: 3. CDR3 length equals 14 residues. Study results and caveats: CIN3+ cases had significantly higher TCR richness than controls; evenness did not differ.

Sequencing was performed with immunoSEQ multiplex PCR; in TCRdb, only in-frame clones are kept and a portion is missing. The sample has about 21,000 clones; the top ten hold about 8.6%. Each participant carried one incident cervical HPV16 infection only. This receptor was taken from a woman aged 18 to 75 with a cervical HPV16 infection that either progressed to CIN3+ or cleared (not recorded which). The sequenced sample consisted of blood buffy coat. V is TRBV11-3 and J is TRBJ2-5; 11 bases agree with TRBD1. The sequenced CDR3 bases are TGTGCCAGCAGCCGGACAGGGGGCCGAGAGACC. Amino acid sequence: CASSRTGGRET. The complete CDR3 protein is CASSRTGGRETQYF.